This T cell receptor beta chain was identified during a study of blood T cell repertoires in COVID-19. Clones were sequenced by immunoSEQ multiplex PCR, and TCRdb holds only the in-frame ones, with some missing. The data show more than 85,000 clones, under 90% seen once. The CDR3 is 17 amino acids. CDR1 is SGHRS, CDR2 YFSETQ, per germline. Trimming shortened V by 0 bases and J by 6 bases, and 21 bases separated the two germline ends. Sequenced sample: peripheral blood. V gene TRBV5-1 combines with J gene TRBJ1-2, with D perhaps TRBD1 (6 bases). This receptor was obtained from a woman between 65 and 79 years old with acute or convalescent COVID-19. CDR3 DNA: TGCGCCAGCAGCTTGGGTGAGCGGACAGCTCCAAGGGATGGCTACACCTTC. This gives the protein CASSLGERTAPRDGYTF.